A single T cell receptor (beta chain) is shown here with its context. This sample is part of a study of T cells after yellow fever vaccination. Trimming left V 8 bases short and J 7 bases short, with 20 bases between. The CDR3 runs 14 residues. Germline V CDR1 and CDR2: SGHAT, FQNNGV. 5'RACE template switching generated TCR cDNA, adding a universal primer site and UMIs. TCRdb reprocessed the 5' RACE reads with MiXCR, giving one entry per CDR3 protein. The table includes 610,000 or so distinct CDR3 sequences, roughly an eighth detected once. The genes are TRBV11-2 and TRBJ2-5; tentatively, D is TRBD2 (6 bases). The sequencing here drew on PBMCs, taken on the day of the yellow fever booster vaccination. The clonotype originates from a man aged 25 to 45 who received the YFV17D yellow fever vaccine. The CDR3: CASGPGLARLTQYF. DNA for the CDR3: TGTGCCAGCGGTCCGGGACTGGCTCGGTTGACCCAGTACTTC.